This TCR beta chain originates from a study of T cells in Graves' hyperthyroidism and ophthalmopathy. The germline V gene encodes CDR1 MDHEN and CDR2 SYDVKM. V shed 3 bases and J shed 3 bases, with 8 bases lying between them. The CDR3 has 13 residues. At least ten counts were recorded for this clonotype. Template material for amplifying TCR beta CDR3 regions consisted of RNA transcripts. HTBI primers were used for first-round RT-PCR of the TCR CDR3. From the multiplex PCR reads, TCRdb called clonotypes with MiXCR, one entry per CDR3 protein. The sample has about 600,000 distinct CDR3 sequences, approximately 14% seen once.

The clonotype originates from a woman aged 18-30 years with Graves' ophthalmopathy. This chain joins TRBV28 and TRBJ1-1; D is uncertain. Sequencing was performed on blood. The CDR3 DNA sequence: TGTGCCAGCAGTTTTAGAAGGGACACTGAAGCTTTCTTT. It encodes CASSFRRDTEAFF.